The next 2 T cell receptor beta chains were all read from a single sample in a study of blood T cells in healthy people across ages. Combining a sample-barcoded 5' primer with a J-beta primer mix, a second PCR ran for 7 to 11 cycles. TCRdb used MiXCR to reprocess the 5' RACE reads, holding one entry per CDR3 protein. This table holds about 800,000 distinct CDR3 sequences, 55% to 75% found once. The sequencing input was blood. These receptors were obtained from a man younger than 40 in good health.

This chain links TRBV3-1 with TRBJ2-7, with a weak D call TRBD2 (6 bases). The V end lost 6 bases, the J end lost 3 bases, and 12 bases lay between the germline ends. The germline CDR1 and CDR2 sequences are LGHDT and YNNKEL (reference sequence). The CDR3 loop spans 13 amino acids. The DNA of the CDR3 is TGTGCCAGCAGACTCGAAGCGGGCTACGAGCAGTACTTC. Encoded protein: CASRLEAGYEQYF.

V is TRBV7-2 and J is TRBJ2-7; TRBD2 matches at 10 bases. V gave up 2 bases and J gave up 4 bases; unmatched junction bases: 8. This CDR3 has 16 amino acids. Germline CDR1 SGHTA, CDR2 FQGNSA. For the CDR3, the DNA is TGTGCCAGCAGCTTAACCCAGCGGGAGGGCCTGTACGAGCAGTACTTC. Its protein product is CASSLTQREGLYEQYF.